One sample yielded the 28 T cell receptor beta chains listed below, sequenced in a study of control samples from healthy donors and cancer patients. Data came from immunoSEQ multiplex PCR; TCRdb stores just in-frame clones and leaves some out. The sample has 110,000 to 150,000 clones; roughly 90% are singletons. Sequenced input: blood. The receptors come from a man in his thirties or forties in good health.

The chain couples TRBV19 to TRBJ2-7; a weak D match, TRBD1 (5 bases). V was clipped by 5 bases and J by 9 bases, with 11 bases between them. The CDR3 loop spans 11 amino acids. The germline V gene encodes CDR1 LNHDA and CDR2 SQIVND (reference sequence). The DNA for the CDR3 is TGTGCCAGTAGTGATCAGGGCGGGCAGTACTTC. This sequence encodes CASSDQGGQYF.

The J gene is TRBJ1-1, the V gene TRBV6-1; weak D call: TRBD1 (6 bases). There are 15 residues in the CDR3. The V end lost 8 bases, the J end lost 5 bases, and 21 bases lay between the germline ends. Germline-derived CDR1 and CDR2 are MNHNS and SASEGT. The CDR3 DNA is TGTGCCAGCGTCTTTCAGGGGATAAGTTGGACTGAAGCTTTCTTT. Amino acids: CASVFQGISWTEAFF.

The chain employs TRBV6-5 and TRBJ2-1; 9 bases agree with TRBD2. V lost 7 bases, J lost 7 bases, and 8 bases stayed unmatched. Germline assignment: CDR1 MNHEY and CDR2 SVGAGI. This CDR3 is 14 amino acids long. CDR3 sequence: CASKTRLAANEQFF. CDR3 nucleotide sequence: TGTGCCAGCAAGACAAGACTAGCGGCTAATGAGCAGTTCTTC.

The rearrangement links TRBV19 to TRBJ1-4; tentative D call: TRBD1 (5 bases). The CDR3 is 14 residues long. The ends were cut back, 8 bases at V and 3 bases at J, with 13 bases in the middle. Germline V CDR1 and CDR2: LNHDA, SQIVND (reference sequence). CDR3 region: CASARGRANEKLFF. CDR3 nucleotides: TGTGCCAGTGCGCGGGGCAGAGCTAATGAAAAACTGTTTTTT.

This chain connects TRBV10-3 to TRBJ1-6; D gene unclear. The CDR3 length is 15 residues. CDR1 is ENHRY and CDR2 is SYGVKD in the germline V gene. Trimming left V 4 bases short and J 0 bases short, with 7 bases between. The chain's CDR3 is CAISATSSYNSPLHF. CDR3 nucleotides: TGTGCCATCAGTGCGACAAGCTCCTATAATTCACCCCTCCACTTT.

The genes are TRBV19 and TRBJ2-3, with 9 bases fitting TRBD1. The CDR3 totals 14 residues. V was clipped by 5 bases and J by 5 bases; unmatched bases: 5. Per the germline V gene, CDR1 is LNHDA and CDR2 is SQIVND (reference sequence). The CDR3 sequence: CASSFRDREDTQYF. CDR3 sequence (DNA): TGTGCCAGTAGTTTCCGGGACAGGGAAGATACGCAGTATTTT.

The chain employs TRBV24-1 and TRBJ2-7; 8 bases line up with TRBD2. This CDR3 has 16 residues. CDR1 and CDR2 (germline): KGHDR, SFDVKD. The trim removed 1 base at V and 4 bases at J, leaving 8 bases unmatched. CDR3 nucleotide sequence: TGTGCCACCAGTGATTTTGGGACTAGTGGGCGGTACGAGCAGTACTTC. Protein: CATSDFGTSGRYEQYF.

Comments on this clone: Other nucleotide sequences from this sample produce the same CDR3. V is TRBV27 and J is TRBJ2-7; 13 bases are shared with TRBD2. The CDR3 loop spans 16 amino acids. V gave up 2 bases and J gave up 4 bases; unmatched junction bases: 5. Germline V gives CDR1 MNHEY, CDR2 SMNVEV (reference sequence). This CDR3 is CASSLRLAGGLYEQYF. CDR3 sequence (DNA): TGTGCCAGCAGTTTAAGACTAGCGGGGGGCTTATACGAGCAGTACTTC.

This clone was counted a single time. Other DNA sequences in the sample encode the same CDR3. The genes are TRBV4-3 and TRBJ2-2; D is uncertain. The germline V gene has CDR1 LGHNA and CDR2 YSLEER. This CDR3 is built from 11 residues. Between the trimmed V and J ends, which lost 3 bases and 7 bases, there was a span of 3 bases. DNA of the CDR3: TGCGCCAGCAGCCAGGGCGGGGAGCTGTTTTTT. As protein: CASSQGGELFF.

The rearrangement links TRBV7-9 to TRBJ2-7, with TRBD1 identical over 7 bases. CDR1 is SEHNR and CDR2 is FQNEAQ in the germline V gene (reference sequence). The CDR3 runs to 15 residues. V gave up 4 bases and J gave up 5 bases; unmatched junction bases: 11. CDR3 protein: CASSSPGTATDEQYF. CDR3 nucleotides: TGTGCCAGCAGCTCCCCTGGGACAGCGACGGACGAGCAGTACTTC.

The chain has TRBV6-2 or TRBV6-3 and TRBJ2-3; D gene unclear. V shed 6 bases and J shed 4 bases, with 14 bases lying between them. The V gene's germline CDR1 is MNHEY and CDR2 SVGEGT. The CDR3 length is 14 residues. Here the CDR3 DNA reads TGTGCCAGCAGCCAAAGGGTTGCAGCAGATACGCAGTATTTT. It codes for CASSQRVAADTQYF.

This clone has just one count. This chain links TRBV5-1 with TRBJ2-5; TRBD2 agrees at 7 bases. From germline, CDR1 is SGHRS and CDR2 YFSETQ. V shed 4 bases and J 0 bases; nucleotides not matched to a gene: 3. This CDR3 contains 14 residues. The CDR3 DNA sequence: TGCGCCAGCAGCCCGGGACTATACCAAGAGACCCAGTACTTC. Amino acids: CASSPGLYQETQYF.

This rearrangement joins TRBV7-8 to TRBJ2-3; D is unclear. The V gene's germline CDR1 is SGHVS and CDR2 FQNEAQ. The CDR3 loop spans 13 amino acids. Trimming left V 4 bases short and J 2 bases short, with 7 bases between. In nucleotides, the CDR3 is TGTGCCAGCAGCTACTCCATCACAGATACGCAGTATTTT. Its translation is CASSYSITDTQYF. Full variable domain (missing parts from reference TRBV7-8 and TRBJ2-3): GAGVSQSPRYKVAKRGQDVALRCDPISGHVSLFWYQQALGQGPEFLTYFQNEAQLDKSGLPSDRFFAERPEGSVSTLKIQRTQQEDSAVYLCASSYSITDTQYFGPGTRLTVL.

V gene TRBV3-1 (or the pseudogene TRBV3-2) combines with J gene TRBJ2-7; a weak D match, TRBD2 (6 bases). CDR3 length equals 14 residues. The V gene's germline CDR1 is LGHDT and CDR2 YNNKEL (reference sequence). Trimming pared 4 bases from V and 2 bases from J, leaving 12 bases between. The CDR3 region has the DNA TGTGCCAGCAGCCGGGGGACTGTTCCCTACGAGCAGTACTTC. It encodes CASSRGTVPYEQYF.

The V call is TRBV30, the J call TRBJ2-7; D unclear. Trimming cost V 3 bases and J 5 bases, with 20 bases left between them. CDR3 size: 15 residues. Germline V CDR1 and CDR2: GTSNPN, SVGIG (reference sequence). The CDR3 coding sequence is TGTGCCTGGAGGGCCCAGCGAGTAAAAGGCGACGAGCAGTACTTC. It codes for CAWRAQRVKGDEQYF.

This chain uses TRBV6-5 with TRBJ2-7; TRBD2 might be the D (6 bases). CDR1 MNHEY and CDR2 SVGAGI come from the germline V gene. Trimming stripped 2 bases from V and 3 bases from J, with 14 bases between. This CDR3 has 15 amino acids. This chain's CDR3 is CASSYRSGDHYEQYF. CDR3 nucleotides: TGTGCCAGCAGTTACCGTAGCGGAGATCACTACGAGCAGTACTTC.

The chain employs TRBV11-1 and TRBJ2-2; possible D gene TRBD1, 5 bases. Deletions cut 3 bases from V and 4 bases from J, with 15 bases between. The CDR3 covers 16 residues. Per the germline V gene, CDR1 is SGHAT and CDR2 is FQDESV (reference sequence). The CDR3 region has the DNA TGTGCCAGCAGCTTTAGGGCAGGGTGGGGCACCGGGGAGCTGTTTTTT. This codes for CASSFRAGWGTGELFF. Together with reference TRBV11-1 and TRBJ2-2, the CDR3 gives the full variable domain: EAEVAQSPRYKITEKSQAVAFWCDPISGHATLYWYRQILGQGPELLVQFQDESVVDDSQLPKDRFSAERLKGVDSTLKIQPAELGDSAMYLCASSFRAGWGTGELFFGEGSRLTVL.

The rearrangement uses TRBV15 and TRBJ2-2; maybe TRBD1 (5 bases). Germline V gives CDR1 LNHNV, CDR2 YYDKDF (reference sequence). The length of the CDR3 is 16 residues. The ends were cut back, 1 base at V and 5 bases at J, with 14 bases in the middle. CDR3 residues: CATSRALGPRTGELFF. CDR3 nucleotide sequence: TGTGCCACCAGCAGAGCCCTGGGGCCGCGGACCGGGGAGCTGTTTTTT.

The DNA for the CDR3 is TGTGCCAGCAGCGCAGGGTGGGGACCACAGCAGGGCGAGCAGTACTTC. Its translation: CASSAGWGPQQGEQYF. The chain uses TRBV9 and TRBJ2-7; the D call may be TRBD1 or TRBD2 (5 bases each). The CDR3 covers 16 residues. The ends were cut back, 3 bases at V and 6 bases at J, with 22 bases in the middle. Germline CDR1 SGDLS, CDR2 YYNGEE.

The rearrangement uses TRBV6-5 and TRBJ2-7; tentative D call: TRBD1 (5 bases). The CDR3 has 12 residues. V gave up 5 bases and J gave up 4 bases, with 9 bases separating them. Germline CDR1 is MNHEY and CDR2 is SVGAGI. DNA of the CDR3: TGTGCCAGCAGTACCAACAGGTACGAGCAGTACTTC. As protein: CASSTNRYEQYF.

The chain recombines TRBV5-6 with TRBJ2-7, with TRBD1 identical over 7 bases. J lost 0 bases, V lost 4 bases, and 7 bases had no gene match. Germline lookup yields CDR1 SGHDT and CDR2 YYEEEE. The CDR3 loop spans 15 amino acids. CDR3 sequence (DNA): TGTGCCAGCAGCAGCCGCCGGGACAGCTCCTACGAGCAGTACTTC. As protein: CASSSRRDSSYEQYF.

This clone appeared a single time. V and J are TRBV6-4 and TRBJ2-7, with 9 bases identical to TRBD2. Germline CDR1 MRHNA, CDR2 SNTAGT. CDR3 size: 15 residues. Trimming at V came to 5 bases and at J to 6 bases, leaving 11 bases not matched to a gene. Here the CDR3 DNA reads TGTGCCAGCAGTAAGAAGGCGGGGGGGATAGTCGAGCAGTACTTC. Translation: CASSKKAGGIVEQYF.

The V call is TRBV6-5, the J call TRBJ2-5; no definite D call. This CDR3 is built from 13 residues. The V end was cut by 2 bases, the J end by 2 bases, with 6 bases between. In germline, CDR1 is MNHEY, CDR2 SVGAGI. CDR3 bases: TGTGCCAGCAGTTACGGTCAACAAGAGACCCAGTACTTC. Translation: CASSYGQQETQYF.

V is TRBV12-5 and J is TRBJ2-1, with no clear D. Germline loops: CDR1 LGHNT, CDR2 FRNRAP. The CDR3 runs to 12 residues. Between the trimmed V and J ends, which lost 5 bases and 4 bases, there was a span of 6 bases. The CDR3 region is CASGTGYNEQFF. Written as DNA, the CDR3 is TGTGCTAGTGGTACCGGTTACAATGAGCAGTTCTTC.

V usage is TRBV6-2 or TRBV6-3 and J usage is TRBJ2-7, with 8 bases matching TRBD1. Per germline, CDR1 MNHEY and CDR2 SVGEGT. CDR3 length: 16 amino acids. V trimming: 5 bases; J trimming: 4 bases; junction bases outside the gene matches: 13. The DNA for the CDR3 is TGTGCCAGCAGTCTACGGACAGGGTTTGAGGGTTACGAGCAGTACTTC. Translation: CASSLRTGFEGYEQYF.

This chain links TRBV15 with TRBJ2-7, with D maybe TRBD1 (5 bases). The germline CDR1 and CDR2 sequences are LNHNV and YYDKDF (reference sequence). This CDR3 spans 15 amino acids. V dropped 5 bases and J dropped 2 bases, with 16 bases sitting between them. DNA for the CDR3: TGTGCCACCAGCTCCGAACCGACAGCTACCTACGAGCAGTACTTC. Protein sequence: CATSSEPTATYEQYF.

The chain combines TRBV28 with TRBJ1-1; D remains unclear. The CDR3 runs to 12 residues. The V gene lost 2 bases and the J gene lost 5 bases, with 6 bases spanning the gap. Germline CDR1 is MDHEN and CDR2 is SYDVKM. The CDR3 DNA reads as TGTGCCAGCAGTTTACTCGATACTGAAGCTTTCTTT. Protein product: CASSLLDTEAFF. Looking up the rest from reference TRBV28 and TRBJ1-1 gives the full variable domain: DVKVTQSSRYLVKRTGEKVFLECVQDMDHENMFWYRQDPGLGLRLIYFSYDVKMKEKGDIPEGYSVSREKKERFSLILESASTNQTSMYLCASSLLDTEAFFGQGTRLTVV.

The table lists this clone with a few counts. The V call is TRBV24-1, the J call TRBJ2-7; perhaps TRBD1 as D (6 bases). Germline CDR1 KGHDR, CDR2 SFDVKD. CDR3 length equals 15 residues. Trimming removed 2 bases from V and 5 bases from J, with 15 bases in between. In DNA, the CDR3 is TGTGCCACCAGTGATTCGACCACAGGGAGCCACGAGCAGTACTTC. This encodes CATSDSTTGSHEQYF.